This TCR beta chain was sequenced during a study of blood T cell repertoires in COVID-19. The length of the CDR3 is 13 residues. Trimming took 1 base from V and 6 from J, leaving 10 bases between them. CDR1 and CDR2 from the germline V gene are SEHNR and FQNEAQ (reference sequence). Produced via immunoSEQ multiplex PCR; TCRdb's table is partial and in-frame only. The data hold 150,000 to 200,000 clones, with over 80% observed a single time. The rearrangement joins TRBV7-9 to TRBJ2-7, with D uncertain. This clonotype was sampled from an elderly woman with active or convalescent COVID-19. The sequencing input was peripheral blood. CDR3 in amino acids: CASSLDAVSEQYF. The CDR3 DNA reads as TGTGCCAGCAGCTTAGATGCGGTCTCCGAGCAGTACTTC.